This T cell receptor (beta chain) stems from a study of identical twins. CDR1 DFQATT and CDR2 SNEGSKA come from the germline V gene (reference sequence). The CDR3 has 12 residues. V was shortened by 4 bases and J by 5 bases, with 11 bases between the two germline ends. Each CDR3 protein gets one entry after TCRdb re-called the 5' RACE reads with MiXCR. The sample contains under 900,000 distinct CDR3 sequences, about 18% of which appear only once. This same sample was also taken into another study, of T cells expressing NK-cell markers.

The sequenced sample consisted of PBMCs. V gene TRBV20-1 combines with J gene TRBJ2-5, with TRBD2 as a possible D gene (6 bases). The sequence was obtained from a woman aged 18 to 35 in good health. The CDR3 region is CSAKDYPETQYF. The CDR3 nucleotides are TGCAGTGCTAAGGACTATCCTGAGACCCAGTACTTC.